The 12 T cell receptor beta chains listed next were all sequenced from one sample in a study of blood T cells in healthy people across ages (dated by TCRdb to 2013 to 2016). The library relied on 5' RACE. Sequencing instrument: Illumina HiSeq 2500. A second PCR of about 7 to 12 cycles was performed with a sample-barcoded 5' primer and a J-beta primer mix. Using fastp trimming at Q25 and MiXCR clonotype assembly, TCRdb reanalyzed the public sequencing data and kept in-frame beta chains. Identical CDR3 proteins give one entry, which carries the most common genes and DNA. For this sample there are approximately 940,000 distinct CDR3 sequences; 48% appear just once. The ten largest account for about an eighth of the sample. Specimen: blood. These receptor sequences come from a young man in good health.

V is TRBV20-1 and J is TRBJ1-6, with 8 bases identical to TRBD1. CDR3 size: 16 residues. CDR1 is DFQATT, CDR2 SNEGSKA, per germline (reference sequence). With 0 bases clipped from V and 8 bases from J, the junction kept 9 bases outside the gene matches. CDR3 loop: CSARDPAQGGDSPLHF. The CDR3 nucleotides read TGCAGTGCTAGAGATCCTGCACAGGGGGGAGATTCACCCCTCCACTTT.

The chain couples TRBV27 to TRBJ2-5; possible D gene TRBD1, 5 bases. This CDR3 has 14 residues. In germline, CDR1 is MNHEY, CDR2 SMNVEV (reference sequence). The CDR3 nucleotides are TGTGCTCAAAGGTGGGGCAGGACACAAGAGACCCAGTACTTC. It codes for CAQRWGRTQETQYF.

The chain joins TRBV20-1 to TRBJ1-2, with a weak D call TRBD1 (5 bases). Germline V gene data show CDR1 as DFQATT and CDR2 as SNEGSKA (reference sequence). This CDR3 has 11 amino acids. The V end lost 5 bases, the J end lost 12 bases, and 16 bases lay between the germline ends. The CDR3: CSARPRVVDTF. The CDR3 DNA is TGCAGTGCTCGGCCCAGGGTAGTCGACACCTTC.

A few counts support this clonotype. CDR3 amino acids: CASSQGVTSGGETQYF. Written as DNA, the CDR3 is TGTGCCAGCAGCCAAGGCGTGACTAGTGGGGGAGAGACCCAGTACTTC. The chain recombines TRBV3-1 with TRBJ2-5; maybe TRBD2 (6 bases). The V end was cut by 1 base, the J end by 4 bases, with 16 bases between. The CDR3 runs 16 residues. Germline CDR1 LGHDT, CDR2 YNNKEL (reference sequence).

CDR3 loop: CSAEGGARYSNQPQHF. The CDR3 DNA follows: TGCAGTGCTGAGGGGGGGGCCCGATATAGCAATCAGCCCCAGCATTTT. The chain links TRBV20-1 to TRBJ1-5; weak D call: TRBD1 (6 bases). The germline V gene has CDR1 DFQATT and CDR2 SNEGSKA (reference sequence). Trimming pared 5 bases from V and 0 bases from J, leaving 17 bases between. The CDR3 runs 16 residues.

This chain uses TRBV4-2 with TRBJ2-3; D gene uncertain. The CDR3 length is 14 residues. Per germline, CDR1 LGHNA and CDR2 YNFKEQ. V was clipped by 8 bases and J by 1 base, with 13 bases between them. CDR3 residues: CASGPGSGTDTQYF. CDR3 sequence (DNA): TGTGCCAGCGGGCCGGGCTCGGGCACAGATACGCAGTATTTT.

The chain is built from TRBV20-1 and TRBJ1-2, with 9 bases aligning to TRBD1. Germline V gene data show CDR1 as DFQATT and CDR2 as SNEGSKA (reference sequence). The length of the CDR3 is 15 residues. The V segment lost 5 bases and the J segment 4 bases; nucleotides outside the gene matches: 11. CDR3 residues: CSAFLTGGKGYGYTF. CDR3 bases: TGCAGTGCTTTCCTTACAGGGGGCAAGGGCTATGGCTACACCTTC.

This clonotype occurred a few times. This chain joins TRBV25-1 and TRBJ1-5, with a tentative D call TRBD1 (5 bases). V was cut by 2 bases and J by 7 bases, with 12 bases left in between. The length of the CDR3 is 14 residues. Germline V lookup: CDR1 MGHDK, CDR2 SYGVNS. The CDR3 bases are TGTGCCAGCAGTGAACCAGGGACCAGACAGCCCCAGCATTTT. This gives the protein CASSEPGTRQPQHF.

V is TRBV5-1 and J is TRBJ1-4, with a weak D call TRBD1 (6 bases). The V end lost 4 bases, the J end lost 1 base, and 11 bases lay between the germline ends. From germline, CDR1 is SGHRS and CDR2 YFSETQ. The CDR3 is made up of 15 amino acids. In nucleotides, the CDR3 is TGCGCCAGCAGCGGGACGACAGGAACTAATGAAAAACTGTTTTTT. Its protein is CASSGTTGTNEKLFF.

A word on this clonotype: At one of its ends the junction is not consistent with the germline gene, which may arise from a read error. The rearrangement uses TRBV7-9 and TRBJ1-1, with D possibly being TRBD1 (5 bases). CDR1 and CDR2 (germline): SEHNR, FQNEAQ (reference sequence). The CDR3 runs to 13 residues. The CDR3 DNA sequence: TGTGCCAGCAGCTCCCAGGGAGATACTGAAGTTTTCTTT. It codes for CASSSQGDTEVFF.

This clonotype was picked up one time. A clone one base away is much larger, so this may be a read error. The chain combines TRBV4-2 with TRBJ2-7, with a possible D match to TRBD2 (6 bases). The CDR3 is 14 amino acids. Germline V CDR1 and CDR2: LGHNA, YNFKEQ. Trimming pared 1 base from V and 7 bases from J, leaving 14 bases between. The chain's CDR3 is CASSQATSLGEQYF. The CDR3 nucleotides read TGTGCCAGCAGCCAAGCGACTAGTTTGGGTGAGCAGTACTTC.

V is TRBV28 and J is TRBJ2-4, with D possibly TRBD2 on 5 matching bases. The V gene's germline CDR1 is MDHEN and CDR2 SYDVKM. CDR3 size: 13 residues. With 5 bases removed from V and 5 bases from J, the gap between germline ends came to 10 bases. CDR3 bases: TGTGCCAGCAGTGGGAGTCCCGAAAACATTCAGTACTTC. The encoded protein is CASSGSPENIQYF.